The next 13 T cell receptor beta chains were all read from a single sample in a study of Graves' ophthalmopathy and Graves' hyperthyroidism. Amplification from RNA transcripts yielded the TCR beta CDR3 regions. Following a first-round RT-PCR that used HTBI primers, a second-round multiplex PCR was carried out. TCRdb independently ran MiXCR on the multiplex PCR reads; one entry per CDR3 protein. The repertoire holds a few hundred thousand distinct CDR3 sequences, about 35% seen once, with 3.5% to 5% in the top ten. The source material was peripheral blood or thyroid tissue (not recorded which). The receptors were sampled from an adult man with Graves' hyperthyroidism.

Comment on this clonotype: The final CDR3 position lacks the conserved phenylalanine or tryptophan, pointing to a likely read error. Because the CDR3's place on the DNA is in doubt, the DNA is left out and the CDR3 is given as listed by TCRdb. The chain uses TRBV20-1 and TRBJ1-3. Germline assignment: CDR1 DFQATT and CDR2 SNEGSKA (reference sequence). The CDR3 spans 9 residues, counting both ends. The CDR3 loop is CSASGTRNT.

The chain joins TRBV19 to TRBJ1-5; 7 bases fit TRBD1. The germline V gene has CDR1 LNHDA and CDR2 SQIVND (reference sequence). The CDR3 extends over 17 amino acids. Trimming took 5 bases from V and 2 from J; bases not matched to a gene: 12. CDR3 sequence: CASSLTGPDMGNQPQHF. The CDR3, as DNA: TGTGCCAGTAGTTTGACAGGGCCCGATATGGGCAATCAGCCCCAGCATTTT.

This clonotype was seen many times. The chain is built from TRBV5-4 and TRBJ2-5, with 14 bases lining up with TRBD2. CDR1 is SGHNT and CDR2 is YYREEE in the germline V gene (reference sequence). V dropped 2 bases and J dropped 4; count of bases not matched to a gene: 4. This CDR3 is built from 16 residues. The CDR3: CASSFRLAGGGETQYF. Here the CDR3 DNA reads TGTGCCAGCAGCTTTAGACTAGCGGGAGGGGGAGAGACCCAGTACTTC. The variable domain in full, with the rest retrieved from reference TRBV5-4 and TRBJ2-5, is ETGVTQSPTHLIKTRGQQVTLRCSSQSGHNTVSWYQQALGQGPQFIFQYYREEENGRGNFPPRFSGLQFPNYSSELNVNALELDDSALYLCASSFRLAGGGETQYFGPGTRLLVL.

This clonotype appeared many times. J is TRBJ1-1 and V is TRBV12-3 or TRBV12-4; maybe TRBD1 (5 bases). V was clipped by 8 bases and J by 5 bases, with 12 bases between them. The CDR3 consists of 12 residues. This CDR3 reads CASLYGGTEAFF. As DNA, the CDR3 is TGTGCCAGCCTTTACGGGGGGACTGAAGCTTTCTTT.

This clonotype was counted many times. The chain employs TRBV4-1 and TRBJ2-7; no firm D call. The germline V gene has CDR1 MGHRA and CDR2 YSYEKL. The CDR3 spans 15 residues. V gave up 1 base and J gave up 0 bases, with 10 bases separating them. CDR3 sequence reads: CASSQGGGNSYEQYF. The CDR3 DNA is TGCGCCAGCAGCCAAGGTGGCGGAAACTCCTACGAGCAGTACTTC.

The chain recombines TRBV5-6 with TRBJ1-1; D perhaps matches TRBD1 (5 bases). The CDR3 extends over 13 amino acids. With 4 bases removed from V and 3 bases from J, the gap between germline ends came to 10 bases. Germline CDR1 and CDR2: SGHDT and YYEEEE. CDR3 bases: TGTGCCAGCAGCACGGGGGGAGACACTGAAGCTTTCTTT. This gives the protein CASSTGGDTEAFF.

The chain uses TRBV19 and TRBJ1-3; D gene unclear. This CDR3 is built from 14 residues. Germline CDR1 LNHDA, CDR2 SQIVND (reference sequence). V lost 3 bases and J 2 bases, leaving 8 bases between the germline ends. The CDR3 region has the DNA TGTGCCAGTAGTATCGGGGTGGCTGGAAACACCATATATTTT. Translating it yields CASSIGVAGNTIYF.

The CDR3 loop reads CSVEDRRRSHEQFF. The DNA of the CDR3 is TGCAGCGTTGAAGATCGGAGGAGGTCCCATGAGCAGTTCTTC. This chain connects TRBV29-1 to TRBJ2-1, with D possibly TRBD2 on 5 matching bases. This CDR3 is built from 14 residues. Deletions cut 0 bases from V and 8 bases from J, with 14 bases between. CDR1 is SQVTM, CDR2 ANQGSEA, per germline.

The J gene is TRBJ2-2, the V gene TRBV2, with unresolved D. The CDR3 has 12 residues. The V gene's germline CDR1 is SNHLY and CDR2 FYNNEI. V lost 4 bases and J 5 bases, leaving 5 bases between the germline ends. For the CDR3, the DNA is TGTGCCAGCAGTGCTGAAACCGGGGAGCTGTTTTTT. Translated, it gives CASSAETGELFF.

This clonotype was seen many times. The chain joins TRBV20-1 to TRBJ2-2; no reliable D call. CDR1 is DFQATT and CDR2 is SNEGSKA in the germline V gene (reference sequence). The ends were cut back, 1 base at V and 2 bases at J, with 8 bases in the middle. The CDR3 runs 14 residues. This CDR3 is CSARGFFNTGELFF. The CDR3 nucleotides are TGCAGTGCTAGAGGCTTTTTTAACACCGGGGAGCTGTTTTTT.

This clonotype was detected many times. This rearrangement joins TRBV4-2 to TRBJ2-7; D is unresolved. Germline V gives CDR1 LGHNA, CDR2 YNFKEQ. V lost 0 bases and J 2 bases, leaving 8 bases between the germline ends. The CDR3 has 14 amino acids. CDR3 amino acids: CASSQEAETYEQYF. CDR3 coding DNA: TGTGCCAGCAGCCAAGAGGCCGAGACCTACGAGCAGTACTTC.

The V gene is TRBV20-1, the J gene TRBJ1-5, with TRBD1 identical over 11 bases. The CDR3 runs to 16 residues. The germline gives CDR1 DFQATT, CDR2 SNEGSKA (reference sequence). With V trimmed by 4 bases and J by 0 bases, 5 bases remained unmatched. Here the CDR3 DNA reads TGCAGTGCTATACCCGGGACAGGGGGTAGCAATCAGCCCCAGCATTTT. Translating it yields CSAIPGTGGSNQPQHF.

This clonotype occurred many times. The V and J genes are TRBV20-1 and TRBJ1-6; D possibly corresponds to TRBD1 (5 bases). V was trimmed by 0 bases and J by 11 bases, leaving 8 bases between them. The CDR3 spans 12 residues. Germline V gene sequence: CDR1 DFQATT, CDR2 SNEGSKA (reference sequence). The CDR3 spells CSARDRGAPLHF. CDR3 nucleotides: TGCAGTGCTAGAGATAGGGGAGCACCCCTCCACTTT.